These 21 T cell receptor beta chains share one sample of origin, sequenced in a study of blood T cell repertoires in COVID-19. The repertoire was sequenced with immunoSEQ multiplex PCR; TCRdb's copy has only in-frame clones and lacks some. The data show 350,000 or so clones, roughly 89% seen once. Sample: peripheral blood. These receptor sequences come from a woman aged 55-69 years with COVID-19, enrolled during active disease.

The chain carries TRBV6-1 and TRBJ2-2; 9 nucleotides line up with TRBD1. Per germline, CDR1 MNHNS and CDR2 SASEGT. This CDR3 is built from 17 residues. Trimming removed 3 bases from V and 3 bases from J; junction bases left unmatched: 8. CDR3 sequence reads: CASSDLSGQGHTGELFF. In DNA form, the CDR3 reads TGTGCCAGCAGTGACCTCAGTGGACAGGGGCACACCGGGGAGCTGTTTTTT.

This clone was counted a single time. The rearrangement uses TRBV24-1 and TRBJ1-2; D might be TRBD1 (6 bases). The CDR3 is 15 amino acids. Trimming took 5 bases from V and 5 from J, leaving 17 bases between them. CDR1 and CDR2 (germline): KGHDR, SFDVKD. CDR3 sequence reads: CATSGLQGPPYGYTF. Written as DNA, the CDR3 is TGTGCCACCAGTGGCTTACAGGGTCCCCCTTATGGCTACACCTTC.

The DNA for the CDR3 is TGTGCCAGCAGACCGAACCTACAGTCTGAAGCTTTCTTT. Amino acids: CASRPNLQSEAFF. The chain uses TRBV4-2 and TRBJ1-1, with D unclear. The germline CDR1 and CDR2 sequences are LGHNA and YNFKEQ. The CDR3 extends over 13 amino acids. The germline V and J ends were trimmed by 6 bases and 6 bases, with 14 bases remaining between them.

The rearrangement links TRBV7-9 to TRBJ2-2; 7 nucleotides line up with TRBD1. Trimming cost V 4 bases and J 6 bases; bases outside gene matches: 14. The CDR3 has 17 amino acids. The germline gives CDR1 SEHNR, CDR2 FQNEAQ (reference sequence). The DNA of the CDR3 is TGTGCCAGCAGCTCCTACAGGGGCCTCCCAGACGCCGGGGAGCTGTTTTTT. It is translated as CASSSYRGLPDAGELFF.

V and J are TRBV5-1 and TRBJ1-4; 7 bases align to TRBD1. CDR1 is SGHRS, CDR2 YFSETQ, per germline. The CDR3 consists of 15 residues. The V gene end was trimmed by 4 bases and the J gene end by 4 bases; junction bases not matched to a gene: 7. The CDR3 DNA is TGCGCCAGCAGCCCCCGGGACAGTGGTAATGAAAAACTGTTTTTT. This gives the protein CASSPRDSGNEKLFF. The variable domain in full, completed from reference TRBV5-1 and TRBJ1-4, reads KAGVTQTPRYLIKTRGQQVTLSCSPISGHRSVSWYQQTPGQGLQFLFEYFSETQRNKGNFPGRFSGRQFSNSRSEMNVSTLELGDSALYLCASSPRDSGNEKLFFGSGTQLSVL.

This chain connects TRBV2 to TRBJ1-1, with D possibly matching TRBD1 (5 bases). V was pared by 6 bases and J by 2 bases, with 10 bases between. Germline loops: CDR1 SNHLY, CDR2 FYNNEI. The CDR3 length is 13 residues. CDR3 loop: CASRVQANTEAFF. The CDR3 bases are TGTGCCAGCAGGGTACAGGCAAACACTGAAGCTTTCTTT.

The chain links TRBV7-9 to TRBJ1-2; D call uncertain. Trimming left V 4 bases short and J 2 bases short, with 8 bases between. Germline V gives CDR1 SEHNR, CDR2 FQNEAQ (reference sequence). The CDR3 contains 13 residues. The CDR3 sequence: CASSSDGNYGYTF. CDR3 sequence (DNA): TGTGCCAGCAGCTCCGACGGGAACTATGGCTACACCTTC.

The genes are TRBV18 and TRBJ1-3, with 7 bases that match TRBD1. V was pared by 6 bases and J by 0 bases, with 11 bases of the junction left unmatched. This CDR3 has 17 residues. Germline CDR1 is KGHSH and CDR2 is LQKENI. The CDR3 sequence is CASSRTGTASSGNTIYF. The CDR3 DNA reads as TGTGCCAGCTCCCGAACCGGGACAGCAAGCTCTGGAAACACCATATATTTT.

The rearrangement uses TRBV6-5 and TRBJ2-5; TRBD2 aligns across 10 bases. The CDR3 loop spans 15 amino acids. Trimming removed 7 bases from V and 3 bases from J; junction bases left unmatched: 8. Looked up from germline, CDR1 is MNHEY and CDR2 is SVGAGI. The DNA for the CDR3 is TGTGCCAGCAAGCCCGGCCTAGCGGGGGAAGAGACCCAGTACTTC. Encoded protein: CASKPGLAGEETQYF.

This chain joins TRBV3-1 (or the pseudogene TRBV3-2) and TRBJ2-5; 15 bases map to TRBD2. This CDR3 spans 18 amino acids. The germline CDR1 and CDR2 sequences are LGHDT and YNNKEL (reference sequence). The V and J ends lost 4 bases and 1 base, in that order; junction bases with no gene match: 7. This CDR3 reads CASSRRTSGGAGQETQYF. The CDR3 bases are TGTGCCAGCAGCCGCCGGACTAGCGGGGGGGCAGGCCAAGAGACCCAGTACTTC.

The rearrangement links TRBV7-8 to TRBJ1-6; D is unclear. CDR1 is SGHVS, CDR2 FQNEAQ, per germline. Deletions cut 6 bases from V and 3 bases from J, with 12 bases between. CDR3 length: 15 residues. The CDR3 coding sequence is TGTGCCAGCAGTAGCCGGGAGGACTATAATTCACCCCTCCACTTT. This translates into CASSSREDYNSPLHF.

The chain couples TRBV19 to TRBJ1-1; 11 bases agree with TRBD1. The CDR3 length is 15 residues. Germline CDR1 reads LNHDA; CDR2 reads SQIVND (reference sequence). The V and J ends lost 5 bases and 4 bases, in that order; junction bases with no gene match: 6. Here the CDR3 DNA reads TGTGCCAGTAGTTCCCGAGGGACAGGGGGCACTGAAGCTTTCTTT. It is translated as CASSSRGTGGTEAFF.

This clone appeared a single time. CDR3 residues: CASSQDSRGRNTIYF. DNA of the CDR3: TGTGCCAGCAGCCAAGACAGCAGGGGCAGAAACACCATATATTTT. This chain uses TRBV4-2 with TRBJ1-3; a possible D gene is TRBD1 (6 bases). V lost 0 bases and J 5 bases, leaving 11 bases between the germline ends. Germline V gives CDR1 LGHNA, CDR2 YNFKEQ. CDR3 length: 15 residues.

The chain carries TRBV15 and TRBJ2-1, with D tentatively TRBD2 (5 bases). This CDR3 has 15 amino acids. Germline CDR1 LNHNV, CDR2 YYDKDF (reference sequence). V lost 4 bases and J lost 0, with 10 bases in between. The CDR3 DNA is TGTGCCACCAGCAAAGCGGCCAGCTCCTACAATGAGCAGTTCTTC. Protein product: CATSKAASSYNEQFF.

The chain couples TRBV5-1 to TRBJ2-3, with D perhaps TRBD1 (5 bases). The CDR3 covers 14 residues. The V end was cut by 2 bases, the J end by 3 bases, with 10 bases between. Per the germline V gene, CDR1 is SGHRS and CDR2 is YFSETQ. The CDR3 DNA reads as TGCGCCAGCAGCTTACGGCAGGGTACAGATACGCAGTATTTT. Amino acids: CASSLRQGTDTQYF.

The chain employs TRBV6-5 and TRBJ1-5, with unresolved D. The germline CDR1 and CDR2 sequences are MNHEY and SVGAGI. V was clipped by 2 bases and J by 2 bases, with 7 bases between them. The CDR3 runs 14 residues. This CDR3 reads CASSYGRGNQPQHF. CDR3 DNA sequence: TGTGCCAGCAGTTACGGGAGGGGCAATCAGCCCCAGCATTTT.

On this clone itself: The junction departs from the called germline gene at one end, perhaps through a read error. The V and J genes are TRBV6-6 and TRBJ1-2; the match to TRBD1 covers 7 bases. CDR3 length equals 11 residues. Germline loops: CDR1 MNHNY, CDR2 SVGAGI (reference sequence). CDR3 DNA sequence: TGTGCCAGCAGGGGGACCGGGACAGTCGGTTTC. This encodes CASRGTGTVGF.

This chain connects TRBV6-5 to TRBJ1-4, with D possibly matching TRBD1 (6 bases). Germline V gene lookup returns CDR1 MNHEY and CDR2 SVGAGI. CDR3 size: 16 residues. V dropped 0 bases and J dropped 8 bases, with 16 bases sitting between them. The CDR3 spells CASSYSRGGGREKLFF. In DNA form, the CDR3 reads TGTGCCAGCAGTTACTCGAGGGGCGGGGGGCGAGAAAAACTGTTTTTT.

The rearrangement uses TRBV6-2 or TRBV6-3 and TRBJ2-5; no firm D call. In germline, CDR1 is MNHEY, CDR2 SVGEGT. The CDR3 has 14 residues. V was clipped by 0 bases and J by 2 bases, with 7 bases between them. For the CDR3, the DNA is TGTGCCAGCAGTTACTCTGCGGAACAAGAGACCCAGTACTTC. Its protein is CASSYSAEQETQYF.

This chain connects TRBV10-3 to TRBJ2-7; D perhaps matches TRBD1 (5 bases). The germline gives CDR1 ENHRY, CDR2 SYGVKD. Trimming left V 0 bases short and J 3 bases short, with 12 bases between. CDR3 length: 15 residues. CDR3 in DNA: TGTGCCATCAGTGAGTCGAACAACAGGATCTACGAGCAGTACTTC. This translates into CAISESNNRIYEQYF.

This chain joins TRBV5-1 and TRBJ2-5; 7 bases map to TRBD1. Germline CDR1 reads SGHRS; CDR2 reads YFSETQ. V gave up 5 bases and J gave up 2 bases; unmatched junction bases: 9. This CDR3 region has 15 residues. DNA for the CDR3: TGCGCCAGCAGGGAAACCGGGACAGCTCAAGAGACCCAGTACTTC. Translated: CASRETGTAQETQYF.